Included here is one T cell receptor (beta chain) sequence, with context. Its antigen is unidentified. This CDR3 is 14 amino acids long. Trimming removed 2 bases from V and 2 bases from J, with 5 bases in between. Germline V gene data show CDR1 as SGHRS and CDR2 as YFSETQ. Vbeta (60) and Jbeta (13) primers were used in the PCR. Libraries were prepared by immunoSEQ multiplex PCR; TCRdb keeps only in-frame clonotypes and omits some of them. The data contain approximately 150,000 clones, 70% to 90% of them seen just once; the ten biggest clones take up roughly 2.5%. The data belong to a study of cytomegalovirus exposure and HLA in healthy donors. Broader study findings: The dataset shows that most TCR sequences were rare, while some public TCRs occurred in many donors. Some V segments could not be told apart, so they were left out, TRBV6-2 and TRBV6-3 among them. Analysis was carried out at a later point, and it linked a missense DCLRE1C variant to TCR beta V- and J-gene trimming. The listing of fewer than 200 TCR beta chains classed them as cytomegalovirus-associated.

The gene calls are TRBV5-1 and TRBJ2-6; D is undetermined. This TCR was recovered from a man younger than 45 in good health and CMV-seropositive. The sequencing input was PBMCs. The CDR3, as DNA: TGCGCCAGCAGCTTCCGGGCTGGGGCCAACGTCCTGACTTTC. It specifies CASSFRAGANVLTF.